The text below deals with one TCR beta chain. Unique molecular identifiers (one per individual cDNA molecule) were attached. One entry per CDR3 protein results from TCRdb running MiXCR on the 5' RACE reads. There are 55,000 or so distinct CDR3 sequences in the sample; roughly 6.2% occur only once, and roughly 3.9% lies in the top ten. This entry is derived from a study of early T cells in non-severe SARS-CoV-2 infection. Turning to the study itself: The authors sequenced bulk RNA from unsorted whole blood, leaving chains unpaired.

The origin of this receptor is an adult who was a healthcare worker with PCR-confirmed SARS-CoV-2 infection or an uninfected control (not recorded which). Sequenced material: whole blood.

CDR3 sequence reads: CASSQNPPTFSNQPQHF. The CDR3 coding sequence is TGTGCCAGCAGCCAAAATCCACCGACCTTTAGCAATCAGCCCCAGCATTTT. V usage is TRBV3-1 and J usage is TRBJ1-5, with no clear D. Between the trimmed V and J ends, which lost 2 bases and 0 bases, there was a span of 14 bases. This CDR3 contains 17 residues. Germline V CDR1 and CDR2: LGHDT, YNNKEL (reference sequence). The complete variable domain, with remaining parts taken from reference TRBV3-1 and TRBJ1-5, reads DTAVSQTPKYLVTQMGNDKSIKCEQNLGHDTMYWYKQDSKKFLKIMFSYNNKELIINETVPNRFSPKSPDKAHLNLHINSLELGDSAVYFCASSQNPPTFSNQPQHFGDGTRLSIL.